These T cell receptor beta chains were read from a single sample in a study of blood T cell repertoires in COVID-19. The repertoire was sequenced with immunoSEQ multiplex PCR; TCRdb's copy has only in-frame clones and lacks some. Among about 190,000 clones listed, about 90% were seen once. The material sequenced was peripheral blood. The source of these receptors is a man over 45 with acute or convalescent COVID-19. The CDR3 runs from the conserved cysteine through the conserved F or W. A D gene is named only where the DNA matches it firmly. Rows give clone size only sometimes, using once, few, many, or a class for an expanded clone.

>TRBV28|TRBJ1-6|.|.
TGTGCCAGCAGCCCGGCACAGCTGATAAATTCACCCCTCCACTTT
CASSPAQLINSPLHF
>TRBV4-1|TRBJ2-2|.|.
TGCGCCAGCAGCTCCGGGACTTACACCGGGGAGCTGTTTTTT
CASSSGTYTGELFF
>TRBV6-2/TRBV6-3|TRBJ2-1|.|.
TGTGCCAGCAGTTACACGGCTAGGAACAATGAGCAGTTCTTC
CASSYTARNNEQFF
>TRBV5-4|TRBJ2-5|TRBD1|.
TGTGCCAGCAGCTTGGGGGGACAGGGATGGGGCCAAGAGACCCAGTACTTC
CASSLGGQGWGQETQYF
>TRBV7-9|TRBJ1-4|TRBD1|.
TGTGCCAGCAGCGACACCAACAGGGGGCGCGGTGAAAAACTGTTTTTT
CASSDTNRGRGEKLFF
>TRBV19|TRBJ1-2|TRBD1|few
TGTGCCAGTAGTCGGAGGGCCGGGACAGGAGCTAACTATGGCTACACCTTC
CASSRRAGTGANYGYTF
>TRBV5-4|TRBJ2-2|.|.
TGTGCCAGCAAACAGGGCGGGGGCTACACCGGGGAGCTGTTTTTT
CASKQGGGYTGELFF
>TRBV4-1|TRBJ1-1|TRBD1|.
TGCGCCAGCAGCCAGGTAACAGGGGTGAACACTGAAGCTTTCTTT
CASSQVTGVNTEAFF
>TRBV5-4|TRBJ2-7|TRBD2|once
TGTGCCAGCAGCCGGGCTAGCGGTTACGAGCAGTACTTC
CASSRASGYEQYF
>TRBV28|TRBJ1-2|.|.
TGTGCCAGCAGTACAGGGAGAATGGGCTACACCTTC
CASSTGRMGYTF